The rows below give T cell receptor beta chains drawn from one sample of a study of cytomegalovirus exposure and HLA in healthy donors. Some clones are missing from TCRdb's copy, which holds only in-frame ones; the method was immunoSEQ multiplex PCR. Among roughly 180,000 clones listed, roughly 80% were seen once. The sequencing input was PBMCs. The receptors originated from a female donor in good health and CMV-seronegative. CDR3s include the opening cysteine and the closing phenylalanine or tryptophan. D genes are given only for firm matches. Size values are once, few and many counts, or a class for expanded clones, and some rows have none.

>TRBV5-1|once|NA|TRBJ1-4
CASSNRAGGEKLFF
TGCGCCAGCAGCAACCGGGCCGGGGGGGAAAAACTGTTTTTT
>TRBV19|NA|TRBD1|TRBJ1-5
CASSRYLPGQGADQPQHF
TGTGCCAGTAGTCGATACCTACCGGGACAGGGGGCTGACCAGCCCCAGCATTTT
>TRBV6-5|NA|NA|TRBJ1-2
CASSLGRGDGYTF
TGTGCCAGCAGTTTAGGACGGGGAGATGGCTACACCTTC
>TRBV15|NA|TRBD1|TRBJ1-2
CAAGTGNDYGYTF
TGTGCCGCCGGGACAGGGAACGACTATGGCTACACCTTC
>TRBV7-9|NA|NA|TRBJ1-2
CASSVQGYGYTF
TGTGCCAGCAGTGTACAGGGATATGGCTACACCTTC
>TRBV5-1|NA|TRBD1|TRBJ2-7
CASSLLQGLSDEQYF
TGCGCCAGCAGCTTACTACAGGGGTTGAGTGACGAGCAGTACTTC
>TRBV10-3|NA|NA|TRBJ2-7
CAISERQSSYEQYF
TGTGCCATCAGTGAGCGACAGTCCTCCTACGAGCAGTACTTC
>TRBV7-8|NA|TRBD1|TRBJ2-7
CASSLWTGVKYEQYF
TGTGCCAGCAGCCTATGGACAGGGGTGAAGTACGAGCAGTACTTC
>TRBV21-1|NA|NA|TRBJ2-7
CASSKGRSYEQYF
TGTGCCAGCAGCAAAGGCAGATCCTACGAGCAGTACTTC
>TRBV2|NA|TRBD2|TRBJ2-2
CASSDGAGAFTGELFF
TGTGCCAGCAGTGATGGAGCGGGAGCCTTCACCGGGGAGCTGTTTTTT
>TRBV7-2|NA|TRBD1|TRBJ1-2
CASSLIGGQGVTQGYTF
TGTGCCAGCAGCTTAATCGGGGGACAGGGGGTGACGCAGGGCTACACCTTC
>TRBV30|NA|TRBD1|TRBJ2-7
CAWKGQGPYEQYF
TGTGCCTGGAAGGGACAGGGTCCCTACGAGCAGTACTTC
>TRBV19|few|NA|TRBJ2-2
CASSIKLSTHTGELFF
TGTGCCAGTAGTATTAAGCTGTCAACCCATACCGGGGAGCTGTTTTTT
>TRBV30|NA|TRBD1|TRBJ1-6
CAWGGGQGSYNSPLHF
TGTGCCTGGGGCGGGGGACAGGGATCCTATAATTCACCCCTCCACTTT
>TRBV5-1|NA|NA|TRBJ2-7
CASSLSQGVFYEQYF
TGCGCCAGCAGCTTGTCACAGGGAGTGTTCTACGAGCAGTACTTC
>TRBV6-5|NA|NA|TRBJ2-6
CASSSASGANVLTF
TGTGCCAGCAGTTCTGCGTCTGGGGCCAACGTCCTGACTTTC
>TRBV29-1|NA|TRBD2|TRBJ2-5
CSVSAGVETQYF
TGCAGCGTTTCAGCGGGAGTAGAGACCCAGTACTTC
>TRBV19|NA|NA|TRBJ2-7
CASSIWDSLSYEQYF
TGTGCCAGTAGTATATGGGACTCGCTCTCCTACGAGCAGTACTTC
>TRBV6-1|few|TRBD1|TRBJ1-5
CASMRQGASQPQHF
TGTGCCAGCATGAGACAGGGGGCGAGTCAGCCCCAGCATTTT
>TRBV7-9|NA|TRBD1|TRBJ1-4
CSSSLGTVATNEKLFF
TGTTCCAGCAGCTTAGGGACAGTCGCAACTAATGAAAAACTGTTTTTT
>TRBV6-1|NA|TRBD1|TRBJ1-2
CASSRDRVTYGYTF
TGTGCCAGCAGTCGGGACAGGGTTACCTATGGCTACACCTTC
>TRBV10-1|NA|NA|TRBJ2-1
CASIKSSYNEQFF
TGCGCCAGCATAAAGAGCTCCTACAATGAGCAGTTCTTC
>TRBV5-1|NA|NA|TRBJ2-2
CASSLAGNTGELFF
TGCGCCAGCAGCTTGGCCGGGAACACCGGGGAGCTGTTTTTT
>TRBV27|NA|NA|TRBJ1-2
CASSLGAGDGYTF
TGTGCCAGCAGTTTGGGTGCCGGGGATGGCTACACCTTC
>TRBV11-2|NA|NA|TRBJ2-7
CASSLGDINSYEQYF
TGTGCCAGCAGCTTAGGGGACATCAACTCCTACGAGCAGTACTTC
>TRBV30|NA|NA|TRBJ2-2
CAWSAINTGELFF
TGTGCCTGGAGTGCAATTAACACCGGGGAGCTGTTTTTT
>TRBV5-4|NA|TRBD2|TRBJ2-5
CASRSGTSGQETQYF
TGTGCCAGCAGATCCGGGACTAGCGGCCAAGAGACCCAGTACTTC
>TRBV5-1|NA|TRBD1|TRBJ2-4
CASSWGTGLDIQYF
TGCGCCAGCAGCTGGGGGACAGGGTTAGACATTCAGTACTTC
>TRBV29-1|few|TRBD1|TRBJ1-1
CSVARGFWDTEAFF
TGCAGCGTTGCCAGGGGGTTTTGGGACACTGAAGCTTTCTTT
>TRBV29-1|NA|TRBD2|TRBJ2-7
CSSRLAGAYEQYF
TGCAGCTCCCGACTAGCGGGAGCCTACGAGCAGTACTTC
>TRBV5-1|NA|TRBD2|TRBJ2-5
CASSRMGLAEETQYF
TGCGCCAGCAGCCGGATGGGACTAGCGGAAGAGACCCAGTACTTC
>TRBV29-1|NA|TRBD2|TRBJ2-3
CSVGGLAGRTDTQYF
TGCAGCGTTGGGGGATTAGCGGGTCGGACAGATACGCAGTATTTT
>TRBV19|once|NA|TRBJ1-6
CASTNTGLFISPLHF
TGTGCCAGTACCAACACAGGGTTGTTTATCTCACCCCTCCACTTT
>TRBV10-3|once|NA|TRBJ2-2
CAISGARGGTGELFF
TGTGCCATCAGTGGGGCTAGGGGAGGAACCGGGGAGCTGTTTTTT
>TRBV5-4|NA|TRBD2|TRBJ2-5
CASSFGGQETQYF
TGTGCCAGCAGCTTCGGGGGGCAAGAGACCCAGTACTTC
>TRBV5-1|NA|NA|TRBJ2-3
CASSFRLNDPTDTQYF
TGCGCCAGCAGCTTCCGACTCAACGATCCCACAGATACGCAGTATTTT
>TRBV28|NA|NA|TRBJ2-2
CASTGPGQNTGELFF
TGTGCCAGCACCGGGCCGGGACAAAACACCGGGGAGCTGTTTTTT
>TRBV7-2|NA|TRBD1|TRBJ1-2
CASSLKGGDRGYTF
TGTGCCAGCAGCCTTAAAGGGGGCGATCGAGGCTACACCTTC
>TRBV7-3|NA|NA|TRBJ2-7
CASSSYGGPYEQYF
TGTGCCAGCAGCTCCTACGGGGGACCCTACGAGCAGTACTTC
>TRBV11-1|NA|TRBD1|TRBJ1-1
CASSVGQTIYTEAFF
TGTGCCAGCAGCGTGGGACAGACTATCTACACTGAAGCTTTCTTT
>TRBV6-6|NA|NA|TRBJ2-2
CASRLSGVNTGELFF
TGTGCCAGCAGATTAAGCGGAGTCAACACCGGGGAGCTGTTTTTT
>TRBV10-2|few|NA|TRBJ2-2
CASTSKARGSNTGELFF
TGCGCCAGCACTTCAAAGGCCAGGGGTTCTAACACCGGGGAGCTGTTTTTT
>TRBV28|NA|TRBD1|TRBJ1-2
CASSFRDRVGYGYTF
TGTGCCAGCAGTTTCCGGGACAGGGTGGGCTATGGCTACACCTTC
>TRBV11-2|NA|NA|TRBJ1-1
CASSLNFEGVPRTEAFF
TGTGCCAGCAGCTTAAATTTTGAGGGGGTGCCCAGGACTGAAGCTTTCTTT
>TRBV5-1|once|NA|TRBJ2-7
CASSLEDGYYEQYF
TGCGCCAGCAGCTTGGAAGACGGATACTACGAGCAGTACTTC
>TRBV29-1|once|TRBD1|TRBJ1-2
CSVEGTGPGYTF
TGCAGCGTTGAAGGGACAGGGCCCGGCTACACCTTC
>TRBV6-5|NA|TRBD2|TRBJ2-1
CASSFAGTTNNEQFF
TGTGCCAGCAGTTTCGCCGGGACTACCAACAATGAGCAGTTCTTC
>TRBV11-2|NA|NA|TRBJ2-7
CASSSWTEGEQYF
TGTGCCAGCAGCTCCTGGACGGAGGGGGAGCAGTACTTC
>TRBV27|few|NA|TRBJ2-1
CASRNGPYNEQFF
TGTGCCAGCAGAAACGGTCCCTACAATGAGCAGTTCTTC
>TRBV27|NA|NA|TRBJ1-5
CASRTLQGSQPQHF
TGTGCCAGCAGAACCTTACAGGGTTCCCAGCCCCAGCATTTT
>TRBV28|NA|TRBD2|TRBJ2-1
CASSPAGADNEQFF
TGTGCCAGCAGTCCAGCGGGAGCTGACAATGAGCAGTTCTTC
>TRBV28|NA|TRBD1|TRBJ2-5
CASSLVGQDARLTQYF
TGTGCCAGCAGTTTAGTGGGACAGGACGCGCGGCTGACCCAGTACTTC
>TRBV7-6|few|NA|TRBJ1-5
CASSSLGGRNQPQHF
TGTGCCAGCAGCTCCCTCGGAGGGCGCAATCAGCCCCAGCATTTT